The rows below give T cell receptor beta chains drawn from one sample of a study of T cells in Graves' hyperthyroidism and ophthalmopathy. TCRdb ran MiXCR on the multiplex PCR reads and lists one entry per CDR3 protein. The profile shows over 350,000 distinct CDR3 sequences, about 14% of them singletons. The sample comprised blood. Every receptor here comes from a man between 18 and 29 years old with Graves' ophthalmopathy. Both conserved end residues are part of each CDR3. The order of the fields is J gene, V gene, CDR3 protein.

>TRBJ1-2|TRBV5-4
CASSSGTEANYGYTF
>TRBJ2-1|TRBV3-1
CASSPSLAAKNEQFF
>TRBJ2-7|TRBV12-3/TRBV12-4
CASSAIGTSGYEQYF
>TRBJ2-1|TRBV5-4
CASTTGPNNEQFF
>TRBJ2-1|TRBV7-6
CASSPSSDSFSYNEQFF
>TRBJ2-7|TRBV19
CASGGGYEQYF
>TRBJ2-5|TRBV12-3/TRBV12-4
CASRGASETQYF
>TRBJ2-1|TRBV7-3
CASSNPLAGGRNEQFF
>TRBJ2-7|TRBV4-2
CASSQEPASPYEQYF
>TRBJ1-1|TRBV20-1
CSASRYDGTEAFF
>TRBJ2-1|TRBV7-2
CASSPGLATNEQFF
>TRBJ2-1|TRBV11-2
CATNRKDNEQFF
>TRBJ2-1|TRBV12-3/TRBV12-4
CASSFERGGLNEQFF
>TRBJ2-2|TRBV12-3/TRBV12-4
CASSPGGGVTGELFF
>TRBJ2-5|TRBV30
CAWKGPWGTQYF
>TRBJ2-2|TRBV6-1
CASRTGRITGELFF